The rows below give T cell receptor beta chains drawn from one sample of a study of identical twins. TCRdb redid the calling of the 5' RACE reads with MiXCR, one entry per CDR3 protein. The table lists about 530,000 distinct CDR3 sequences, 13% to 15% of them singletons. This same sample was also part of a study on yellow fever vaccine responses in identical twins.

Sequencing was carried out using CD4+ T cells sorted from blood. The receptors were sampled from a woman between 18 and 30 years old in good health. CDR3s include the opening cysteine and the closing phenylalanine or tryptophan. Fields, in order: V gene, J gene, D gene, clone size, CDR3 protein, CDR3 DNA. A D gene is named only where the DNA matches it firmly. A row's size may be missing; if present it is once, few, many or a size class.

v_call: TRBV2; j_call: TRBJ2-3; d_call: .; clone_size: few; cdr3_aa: CASSPDRSAWDTQYF; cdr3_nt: TGTGCCAGCAGTCCAGACAGGTCGGCTTGGGATACGCAGTATTTT
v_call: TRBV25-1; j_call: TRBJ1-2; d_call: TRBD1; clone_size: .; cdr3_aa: CASSEWGQGGLNYGYTF; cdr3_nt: TGTGCCAGCAGTGAATGGGGACAGGGGGGCTTAAACTATGGCTACACCTTC
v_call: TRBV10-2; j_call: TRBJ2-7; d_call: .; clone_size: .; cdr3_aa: CASSGQRVGEQYF; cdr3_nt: TGCGCCAGCAGTGGGCAAAGGGTTGGCGAGCAGTACTTC
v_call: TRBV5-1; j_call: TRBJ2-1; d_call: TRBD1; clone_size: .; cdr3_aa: CASSLQGANYNEQFF; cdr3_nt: TGCGCCAGCAGCTTACAGGGGGCTAACTACAATGAGCAGTTCTTC
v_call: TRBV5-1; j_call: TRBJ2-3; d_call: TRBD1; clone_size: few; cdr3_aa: CASRSGQGADTQYF; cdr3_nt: TGCGCCAGCAGATCAGGACAGGGGGCTGATACGCAGTATTTT
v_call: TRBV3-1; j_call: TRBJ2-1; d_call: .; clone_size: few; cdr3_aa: CASSQERKEQFF; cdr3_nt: TGTGCCAGCAGCCAAGAGAGAAAGGAGCAGTTCTTC
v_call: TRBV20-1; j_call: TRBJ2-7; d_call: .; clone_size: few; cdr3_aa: CSARDRVREQYF; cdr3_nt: TGCAGTGCTAGAGACAGGGTGAGGGAGCAGTACTTC
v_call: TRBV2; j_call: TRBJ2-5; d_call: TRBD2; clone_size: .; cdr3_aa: CASSVGTSGLQTQYF; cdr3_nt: TGTGCCAGCAGCGTCGGGACTAGCGGGCTCCAAACCCAGTACTTC
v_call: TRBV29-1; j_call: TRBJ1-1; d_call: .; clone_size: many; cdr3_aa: CSVGLLGWNTEAFF; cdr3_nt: TGCAGCGTTGGGCTCCTCGGCTGGAACACTGAAGCTTTCTTT
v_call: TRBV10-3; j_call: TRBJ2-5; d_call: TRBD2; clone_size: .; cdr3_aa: CASRASGRGLQETQYF; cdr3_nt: TGTGCCAGCCGTGCTAGCGGGAGGGGACTCCAAGAGACCCAGTACTTC
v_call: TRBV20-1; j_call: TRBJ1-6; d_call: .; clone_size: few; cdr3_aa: CSARDLDRSSYNSPLHF; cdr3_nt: TGCAGTGCTAGAGATCTAGACAGGAGCTCCTATAATTCACCCCTCCACTTT
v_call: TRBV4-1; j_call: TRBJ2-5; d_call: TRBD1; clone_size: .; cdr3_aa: CASSQDLGRGTGDRRETQYF; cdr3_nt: TGCGCCAGCAGCCAAGATTTGGGTAGGGGGACAGGGGACCGGCGAGAGACCCAGTACTTC
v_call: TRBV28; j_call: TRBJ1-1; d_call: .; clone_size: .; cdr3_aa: CASSLSPLSRGGTEAFF; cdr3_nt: TGTGCCAGCAGTTTATCCCCTCTAAGCAGGGGCGGCACTGAAGCTTTCTTT
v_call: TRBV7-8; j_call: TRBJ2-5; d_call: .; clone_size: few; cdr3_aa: CASSLVGAGRETQYF; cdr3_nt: TGTGCCAGCAGCTTAGTTGGGGCGGGACGAGAGACCCAGTACTTC
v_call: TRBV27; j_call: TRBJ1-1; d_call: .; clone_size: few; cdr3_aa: CASSPGNRMNTEAFF; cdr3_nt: TGTGCCAGCAGTCCGGGGAATCGGATGAACACTGAAGCTTTCTTT
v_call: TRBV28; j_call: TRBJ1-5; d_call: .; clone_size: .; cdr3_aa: CASSFSPGGHNQPQHF; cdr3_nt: TGTGCCAGCAGTTTCTCGCCCGGGGGGCATAATCAGCCCCAGCATTTT
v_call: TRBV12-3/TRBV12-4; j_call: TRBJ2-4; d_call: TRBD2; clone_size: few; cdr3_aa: CASSFVGSGTIQYF; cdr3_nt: TGTGCCAGCAGTTTTGTCGGGAGCGGGACCATTCAGTACTTC
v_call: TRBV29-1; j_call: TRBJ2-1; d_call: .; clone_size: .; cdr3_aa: CSVQGFHEQFF; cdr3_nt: TGCAGCGTACAGGGTTTTCATGAGCAGTTCTTC
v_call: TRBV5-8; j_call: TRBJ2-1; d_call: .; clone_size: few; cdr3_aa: CASSIRGSTAYNEQFF; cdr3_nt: TGTGCCAGCAGCATCCGGGGATCGACCGCCTACAATGAGCAGTTCTTC
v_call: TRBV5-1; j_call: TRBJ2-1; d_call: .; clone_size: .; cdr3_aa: CASRPEAGNSYNEQFF; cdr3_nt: TGCGCCAGCAGGCCCGAGGCGGGAAACTCCTACAATGAGCAGTTCTTC
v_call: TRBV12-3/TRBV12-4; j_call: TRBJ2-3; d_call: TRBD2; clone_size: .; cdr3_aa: CASSLGGGRTHTDTQYF; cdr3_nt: TGTGCCAGCAGTTTAGGGGGGGGAAGGACACACACAGATACGCAGTATTTT
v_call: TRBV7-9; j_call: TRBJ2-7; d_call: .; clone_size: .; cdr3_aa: CASSLMAGDSYEQYF; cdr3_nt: TGTGCCAGCAGCTTAATGGCAGGTGACTCCTACGAGCAGTACTTC
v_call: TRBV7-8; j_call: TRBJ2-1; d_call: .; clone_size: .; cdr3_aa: CASSLAGNGDIRGNEQFF; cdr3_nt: TGTGCCAGCAGCTTAGCAGGGAATGGCGACATACGTGGGAATGAGCAGTTCTTC
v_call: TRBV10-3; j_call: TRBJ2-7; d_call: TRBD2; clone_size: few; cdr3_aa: CAISEKGLAGAYEQYF; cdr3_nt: TGTGCCATCAGTGAAAAAGGGTTAGCGGGAGCGTACGAGCAGTACTTC
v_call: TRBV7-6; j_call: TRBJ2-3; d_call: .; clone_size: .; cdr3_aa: CASSARTGSTDTQYF; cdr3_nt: TGTGCCAGCAGCGCTAGGACGGGAAGCACAGATACGCAGTATTTT
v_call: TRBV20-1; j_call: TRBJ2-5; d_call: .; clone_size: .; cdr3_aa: CSARRDTMAETQYF; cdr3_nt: TGCAGTGCTAGAAGGGACACTATGGCAGAGACCCAGTACTTC
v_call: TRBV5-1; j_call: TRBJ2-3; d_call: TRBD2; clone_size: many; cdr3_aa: CASSLASGGTDTQYF; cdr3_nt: TGTGCCAGCAGTTTGGCTAGCGGAGGCACAGATACGCAGTATTTT
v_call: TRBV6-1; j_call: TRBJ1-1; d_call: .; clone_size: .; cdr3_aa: CASRPQGQVTEAFF; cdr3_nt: TGTGCCAGCAGGCCGCAGGGGCAGGTCACTGAAGCTTTCTTT
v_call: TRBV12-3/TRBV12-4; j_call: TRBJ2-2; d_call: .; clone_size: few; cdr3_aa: CASSFQGGAGELFF; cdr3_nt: TGTGCCAGCAGTTTCCAGGGTGGCGCCGGGGAGCTGTTTTTT
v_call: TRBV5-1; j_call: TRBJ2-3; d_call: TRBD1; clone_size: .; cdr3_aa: CASSRQGERGTDTQYF; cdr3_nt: TGCGCCAGCAGCAGACAGGGGGAAAGGGGGACAGATACGCAGTATTTT
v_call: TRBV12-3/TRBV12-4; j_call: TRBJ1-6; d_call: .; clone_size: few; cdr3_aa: CASTRVHSPLHF; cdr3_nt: TGTGCCAGCACCAGGGTCCATTCACCCCTCCACTTT
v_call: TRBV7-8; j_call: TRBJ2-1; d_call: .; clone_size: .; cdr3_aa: CASSPHPGSRENNEQFF; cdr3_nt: TGTGCCAGCAGTCCACACCCCGGGTCTAGAGAAAACAATGAGCAGTTCTTC
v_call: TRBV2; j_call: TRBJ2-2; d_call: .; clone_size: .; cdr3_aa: CASGRTPGATGELFF; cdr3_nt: TGTGCCAGCGGTAGGACCCCAGGGGCCACCGGGGAGCTGTTTTTT
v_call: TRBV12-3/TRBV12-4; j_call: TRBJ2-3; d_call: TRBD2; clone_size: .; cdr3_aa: CASSLAPGLAGGYLDTQYF; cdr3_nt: TGTGCCAGCAGTTTAGCCCCTGGGCTAGCGGGGGGGTATTTAGATACGCAGTATTTT
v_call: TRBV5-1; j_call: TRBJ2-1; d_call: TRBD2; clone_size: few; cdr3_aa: CASSGVSGSDYEQFF; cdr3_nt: TGCGCCAGCAGCGGGGTGAGCGGGAGTGATTATGAGCAGTTCTTC
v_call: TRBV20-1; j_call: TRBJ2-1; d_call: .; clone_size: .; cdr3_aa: CSASGSPTYNEQFF; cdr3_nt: TGCAGTGCTTCTGGGAGCCCAACCTACAATGAGCAGTTCTTC
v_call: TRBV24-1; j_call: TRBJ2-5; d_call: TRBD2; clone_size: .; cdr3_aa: CATSDPTREGLGTQYF; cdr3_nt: TGTGCCACCAGTGATCCTACGCGGGAGGGGCTCGGGACCCAGTACTTC
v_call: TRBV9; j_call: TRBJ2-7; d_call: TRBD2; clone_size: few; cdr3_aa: CASSVGLAGGLYEQYF; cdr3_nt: TGTGCCAGCAGCGTAGGTCTAGCGGGAGGTCTATACGAGCAGTACTTC
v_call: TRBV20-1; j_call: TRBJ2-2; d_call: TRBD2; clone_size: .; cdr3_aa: CSARETGGLNTGELFF; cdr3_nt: TGCAGTGCTAGAGAGACGGGGGGGCTAAACACCGGGGAGCTGTTTTTT
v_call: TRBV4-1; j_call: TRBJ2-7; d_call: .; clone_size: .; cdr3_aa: CASSREGGRGSYEQYF; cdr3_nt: TGCGCCAGCAGCCGAGAAGGTGGGAGAGGGTCCTACGAGCAGTACTTC
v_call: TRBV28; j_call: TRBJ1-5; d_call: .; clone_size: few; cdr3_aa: CASTWSNQPQHF; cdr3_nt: TGTGCCAGCACGTGGAGCAATCAGCCCCAGCATTTT
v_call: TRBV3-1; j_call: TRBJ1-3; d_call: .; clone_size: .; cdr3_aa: CASSRGGGTSGNTIYF; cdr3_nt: TGTGCCAGCAGCCGCGGCGGGGGGACCTCTGGAAACACCATATATTTT
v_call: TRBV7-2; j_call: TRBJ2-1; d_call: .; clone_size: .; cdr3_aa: CASRSRTSGTQCNEQFF; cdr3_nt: TGTGCCAGCAGGTCCCGCACATCCGGGACCCAGTGCAATGAGCAGTTCTTC
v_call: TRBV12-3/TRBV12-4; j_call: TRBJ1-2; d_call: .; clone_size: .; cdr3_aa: CASSFIYSPYGYTF; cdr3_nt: TGTGCCAGCAGTTTCATTTATAGTCCCTATGGCTACACCTTC
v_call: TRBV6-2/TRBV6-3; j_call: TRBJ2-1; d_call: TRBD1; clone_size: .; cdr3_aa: CASSYSTGFEQFF; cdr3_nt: TGTGCCAGCAGTTACTCGACAGGGTTTGAGCAGTTCTTC
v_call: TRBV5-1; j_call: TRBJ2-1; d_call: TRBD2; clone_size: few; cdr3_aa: CASSLHPSGIYNEQFF; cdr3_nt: TGCGCCAGCAGCTTGCATCCTAGCGGGATTTACAATGAGCAGTTCTTC
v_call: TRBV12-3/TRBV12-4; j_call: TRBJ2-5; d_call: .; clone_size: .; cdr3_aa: CASSTNVQQETQYF; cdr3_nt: TGTGCCAGCAGTACAAACGTCCAACAAGAGACCCAGTACTTC
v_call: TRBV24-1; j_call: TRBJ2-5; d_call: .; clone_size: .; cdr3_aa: CAAGGGRADLETQYF; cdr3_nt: TGTGCCGCGGGTGGGGGCAGGGCCGACTTGGAGACCCAGTACTTC
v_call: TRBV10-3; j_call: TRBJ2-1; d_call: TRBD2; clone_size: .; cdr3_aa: CAIASGSLDNEQFF; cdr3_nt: TGTGCCATCGCTAGCGGGTCCCTTGACAATGAGCAGTTCTTC
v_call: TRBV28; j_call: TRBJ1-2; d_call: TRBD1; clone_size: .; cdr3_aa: CASSDRDRRGYGYTF; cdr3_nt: TGTGCCAGCAGTGACCGGGACAGGAGGGGTTATGGCTACACCTTC
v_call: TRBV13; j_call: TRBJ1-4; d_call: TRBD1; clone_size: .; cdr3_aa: CASSPGRDRPEKLFF; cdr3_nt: TGTGCCAGCAGCCCCGGTAGGGACAGGCCCGAAAAACTGTTTTTT
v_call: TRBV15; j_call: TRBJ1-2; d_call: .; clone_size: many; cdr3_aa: CATSREHDDDSYGYTF; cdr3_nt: TGTGCCACCAGCAGAGAGCACGACGACGACAGCTATGGCTACACCTTC
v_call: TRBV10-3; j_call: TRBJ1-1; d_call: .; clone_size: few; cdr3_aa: CAISESQGRGEAFF; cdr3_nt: TGTGCCATCAGTGAGTCGCAGGGTCGGGGTGAAGCTTTCTTT